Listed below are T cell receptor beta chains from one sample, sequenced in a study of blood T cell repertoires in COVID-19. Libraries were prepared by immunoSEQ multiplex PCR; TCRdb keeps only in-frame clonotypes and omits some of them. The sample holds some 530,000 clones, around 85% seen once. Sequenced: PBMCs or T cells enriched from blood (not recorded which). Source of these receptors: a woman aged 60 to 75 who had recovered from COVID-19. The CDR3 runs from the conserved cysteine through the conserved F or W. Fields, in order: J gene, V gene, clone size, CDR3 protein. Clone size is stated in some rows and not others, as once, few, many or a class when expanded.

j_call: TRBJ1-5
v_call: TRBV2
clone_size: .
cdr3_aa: CASGKRDPSDNQPQHF

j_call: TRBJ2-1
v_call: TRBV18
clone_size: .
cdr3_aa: CASSPPSGEFNEQFF

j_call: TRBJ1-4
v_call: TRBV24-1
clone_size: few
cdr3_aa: CATSDPGETGGEKLFF

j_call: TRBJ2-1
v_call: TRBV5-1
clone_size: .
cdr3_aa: CASSSPHRAGTASYNEQFF

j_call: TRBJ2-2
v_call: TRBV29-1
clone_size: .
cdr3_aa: CSVTSGGNTGELFF

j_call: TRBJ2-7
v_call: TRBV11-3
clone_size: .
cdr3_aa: CASSLATGNEQYF

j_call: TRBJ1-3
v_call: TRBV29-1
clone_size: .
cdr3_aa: CSVEDSYSFSGNTIYF

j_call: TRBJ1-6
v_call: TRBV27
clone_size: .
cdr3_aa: CASRTGQMSSYNSPLHF

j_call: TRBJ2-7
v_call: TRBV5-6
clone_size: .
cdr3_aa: CASSLVGLGQLSYEQYF

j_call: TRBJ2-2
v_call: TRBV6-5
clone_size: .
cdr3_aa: CASSIGGHGGELFF

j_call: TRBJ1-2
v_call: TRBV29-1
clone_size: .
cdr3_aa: CSVRGTGVHGYTF

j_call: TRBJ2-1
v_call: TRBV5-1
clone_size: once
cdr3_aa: CASSWTGGSYNEQFF

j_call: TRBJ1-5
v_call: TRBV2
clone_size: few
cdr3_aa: CASRPGGRGNQPQHF

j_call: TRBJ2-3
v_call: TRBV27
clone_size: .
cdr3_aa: CASRNQGTDTQYF

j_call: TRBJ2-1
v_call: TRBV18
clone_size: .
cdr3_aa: CASSVASGARDEQFF

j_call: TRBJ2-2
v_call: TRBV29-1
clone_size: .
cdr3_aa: CSHGGANTGELFF

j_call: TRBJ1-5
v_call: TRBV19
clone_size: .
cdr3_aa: CASSIVGGSNQPQHF

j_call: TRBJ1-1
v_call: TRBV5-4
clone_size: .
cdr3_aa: CASSLGRDTEAFF

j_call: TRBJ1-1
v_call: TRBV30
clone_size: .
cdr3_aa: CACHQGLGTEAFF

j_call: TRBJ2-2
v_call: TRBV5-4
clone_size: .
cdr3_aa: CASSLGLAGAFANTGELFF

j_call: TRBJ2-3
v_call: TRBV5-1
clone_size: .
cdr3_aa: CASSAVPGQAGDTQYF

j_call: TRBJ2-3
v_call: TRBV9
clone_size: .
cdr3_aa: CASSQWRGPGDTQYF

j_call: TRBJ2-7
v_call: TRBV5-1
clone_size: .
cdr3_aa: CASSLGTRGNEQYF

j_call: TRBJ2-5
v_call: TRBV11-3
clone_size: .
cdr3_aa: CASSLVSSTGGETQYF

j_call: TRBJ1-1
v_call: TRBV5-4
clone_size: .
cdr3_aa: CASSFVGQEAFF

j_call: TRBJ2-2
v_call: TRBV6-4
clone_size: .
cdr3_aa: CASSDSSGGAGGELFF

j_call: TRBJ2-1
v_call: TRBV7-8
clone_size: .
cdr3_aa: CASSSTGTSGGNEQFF

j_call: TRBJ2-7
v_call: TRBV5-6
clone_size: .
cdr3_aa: CASSFQGATSYEQYF

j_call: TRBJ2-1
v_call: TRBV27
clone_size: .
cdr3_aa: CASSLRLAGGLSRSYNEQFF

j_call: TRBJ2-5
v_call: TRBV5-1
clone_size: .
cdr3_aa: CASSSGVNRDQETQYF

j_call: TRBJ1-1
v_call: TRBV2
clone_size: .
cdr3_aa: CASSGDRNTEAFF

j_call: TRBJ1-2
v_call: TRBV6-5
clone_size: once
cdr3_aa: CASRALGEGYGYTF

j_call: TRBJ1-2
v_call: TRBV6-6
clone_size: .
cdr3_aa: CATNPGGAGNYGYTF

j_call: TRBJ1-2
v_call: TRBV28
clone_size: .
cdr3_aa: CASQGLFYGYTF

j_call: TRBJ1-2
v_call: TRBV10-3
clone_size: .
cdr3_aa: CAISESQGYGYTF

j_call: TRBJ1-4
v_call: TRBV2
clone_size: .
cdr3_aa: CASIEEGSTNEKLFF

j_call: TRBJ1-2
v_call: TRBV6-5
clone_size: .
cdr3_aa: CASKPGTPPNYGYTF

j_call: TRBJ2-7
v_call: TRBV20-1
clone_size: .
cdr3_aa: CSASAAGGFVEQYF

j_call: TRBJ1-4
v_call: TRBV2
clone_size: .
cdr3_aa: CASSLRQGQNREKLFF

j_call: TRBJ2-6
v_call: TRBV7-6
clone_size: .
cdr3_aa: CASSPTGTGGSGANVLTF

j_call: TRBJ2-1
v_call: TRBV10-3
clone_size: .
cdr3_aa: CAIEDRGVRNEQFF

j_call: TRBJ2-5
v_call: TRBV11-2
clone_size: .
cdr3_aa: CASSLVTGGRETQYF

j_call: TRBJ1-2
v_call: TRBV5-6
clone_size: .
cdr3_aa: CASSLLQGINGYTF

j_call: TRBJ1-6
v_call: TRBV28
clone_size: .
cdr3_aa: CASSFSQGNSPLHF

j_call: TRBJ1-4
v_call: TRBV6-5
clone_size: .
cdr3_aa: CASSSGQYFEKLFF

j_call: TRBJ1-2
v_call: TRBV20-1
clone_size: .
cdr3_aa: CSAIDRTIYGYTF

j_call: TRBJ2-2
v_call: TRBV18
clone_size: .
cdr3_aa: CASSPGQGHTGELFF

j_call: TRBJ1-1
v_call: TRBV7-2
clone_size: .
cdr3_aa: CASSDRGGDTEAFF

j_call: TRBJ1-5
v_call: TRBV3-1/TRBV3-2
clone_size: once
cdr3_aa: CASSQGQGNQPQHF

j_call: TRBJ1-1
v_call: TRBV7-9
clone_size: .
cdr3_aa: CASSSRQTLLNTEAFF

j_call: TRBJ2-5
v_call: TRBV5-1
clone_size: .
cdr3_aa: CASSSGTSGGEAQYF

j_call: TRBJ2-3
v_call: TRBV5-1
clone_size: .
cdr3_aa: CASILGGGLTDTQYF

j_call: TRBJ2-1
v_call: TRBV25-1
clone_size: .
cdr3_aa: CASSLQGRNEQFF

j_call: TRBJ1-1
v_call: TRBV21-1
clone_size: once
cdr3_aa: CASSERDREMNTEAFF

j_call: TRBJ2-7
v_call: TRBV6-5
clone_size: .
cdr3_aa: CATHGQGGYEQYF

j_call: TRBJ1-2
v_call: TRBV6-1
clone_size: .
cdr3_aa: CASSETTGGTYGYTF

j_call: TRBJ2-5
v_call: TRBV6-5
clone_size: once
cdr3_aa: CASSYQGVQETQYF

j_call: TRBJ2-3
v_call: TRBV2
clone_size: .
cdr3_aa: CASIIRDRVSGSTDTQYF

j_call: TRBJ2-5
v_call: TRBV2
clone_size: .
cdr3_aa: CASTGGETFETQYF